This is a list of T cell receptor beta chains from one sample in a study of T cell responses to AZD1222 COVID-19 vaccine. Profiled with immunoSEQ multiplex PCR; TCRdb holds only in-frame clones, not every one. The profile shows some 50,000 clones, approximately 90% of them singletons. This specimen was peripheral blood, taken 28 days after the second AZD1222 dose. The receptors here all came from an adult who received the AZD1222 COVID-19 vaccine. CDR3s include the opening cysteine and the closing phenylalanine or tryptophan. D genes are given only for firm matches. Part of the rows lack a size; the others show once, few, many or a class for expanded clones.

CDR3 length	V gene	clone size	J gene	D gene	CDR3 protein	CDR3 DNA
16	TRBV29-1	-	TRBJ1-2	-	CSVEGVRRSMDYGYTF	TGCAGCGTTGAGGGGGTAAGGCGGAGCATGGACTATGGCTACACCTTC
11	TRBV7-2	-	TRBJ2-1	-	CASSFTGEWFF	TGTGCCAGCAGCTTCACTGGGGAATGGTTCTTC
14	TRBV9	-	TRBJ1-3	-	CASSVGGFGNTIYF	TGTGCCAGCAGCGTAGGAGGGTTTGGAAACACCATATATTTT
12	TRBV7-9	-	TRBJ1-2	-	CASSPRDYGYTF	TGTGCCAGCAGCCCCCGGGATTATGGCTACACCTTC
13	TRBV24-1	-	TRBJ2-5	-	CATRGRGQETQYF	TGTGCCACCAGAGGGCGGGGTCAAGAGACCCAGTACTTC
13	TRBV28	-	TRBJ2-7	TRBD1	CASSPPGTVKSDF	TGTGCCAGCAGTCCCCCCGGGACAGTCAAAAGCGACTTC
13	TRBV10-3	-	TRBJ1-5	TRBD1	CAIKDREGQPQHF	TGTGCCATCAAGGACAGGGAAGGTCAGCCCCAGCATTTT
15	TRBV24-1	-	TRBJ1-2	-	CATSDRDRQIGGYTF	TGTGCCACCAGTGATCGGGACCGACAGATCGGCGGCTACACCTTC
13	TRBV6-5	-	TRBJ1-2	-	CASSSGRLYGYTF	TGTGCCAGCAGTTCTGGACGACTCTATGGCTACACCTTC
18	TRBV5-1	few	TRBJ1-1	TRBD1	CASSVGRDRGPLNTEAFF	TGCGCCAGCAGCGTGGGCAGGGACAGGGGGCCCCTGAACACTGAAGCTTTCTTT
15	TRBV28	-	TRBJ1-2	-	CASSLSNLGDGGYTF	TGTGCCAGCAGTTTATCCAACTTGGGTGACGGGGGCTACACCTTC
16	TRBV19	-	TRBJ2-2	-	CASSIGGRVLAGELFF	TGTGCCAGTAGTATAGGGGGTAGGGTTCTGGCCGGGGAGCTGTTTTTT
11	TRBV20-1	-	TRBJ1-1	-	CSARGNTEAFF	TGCAGTGCTAGGGGTAACACTGAAGCTTTCTTT
13	TRBV7-8	-	TRBJ1-1	-	CASSFRGFTEAFF	TGTGCCAGCAGCTTTCGGGGGTTCACTGAAGCTTTCTTT
15	TRBV19	-	TRBJ1-5	-	CASSMAGRSNQPQHF	TGTGCCAGTAGTATGGCAGGGCGCAGCAATCAGCCCCAGCATTTT
13	TRBV19	-	TRBJ2-5	-	CASSMDSQETQYF	TGTGCCAGTAGTATGGACAGCCAAGAGACCCAGTACTTC
17	TRBV19	-	TRBJ1-4	-	CASSIVLLEGESKKLFF	TGTGCCAGTAGTATAGTCCTCCTCGAGGGTGAAAGTAAAAAACTGTTTTTT
13	TRBV4-1	once	TRBJ1-6	-	CASSQSPDSPLHF	TGCGCCAGCAGCCAAAGTCCTGATTCACCCCTCCACTTT
11	TRBV12-3/TRBV12-4	-	TRBJ1-2	-	CASSGGYGYTF	TGTGCCAGCAGTGGAGGCTATGGCTACACCTTC
16	TRBV30	-	TRBJ1-2	TRBD1	CAWSQSPRTGVYGYTF	TGTGCCTGGTCACAATCCCCCCGGACAGGGGTTTATGGCTACACCTTC
15	TRBV7-2	-	TRBJ1-1	TRBD1	CASSLKGQGAIEAFF	TGTGCCAGCAGCTTAAAGGGACAGGGGGCGATTGAAGCTTTCTTT
12	TRBV12-3/TRBV12-4	-	TRBJ2-4	-	CASSYGSHIQYF	TGTGCCAGCAGCTACGGGAGTCACATTCAGTACTTC
18	TRBV6-1	-	TRBJ2-7	-	CASSEETGGVVWSYEQYF	TGTGCCAGCAGTGAAGAGACGGGGGGCGTTGTTTGGTCCTACGAGCAGTACTTC
14	TRBV3-1/TRBV3-2	-	TRBJ2-4	-	CASSPSLAKNIQYF	TGTGCCAGCAGCCCCTCCCTAGCCAAAAACATTCAGTACTTC
14	TRBV15	once	TRBJ2-5	TRBD2	CATRTSGRTETQYF	TGTGCCACCAGGACTAGCGGGAGGACAGAGACCCAGTACTTC
13	TRBV18	once	TRBJ2-5	-	CASSPVGRETQYF	TGTGCCAGCTCGCCCGTGGGACGGGAGACCCAGTACTTC
16	TRBV28	few	TRBJ2-2	-	CASDRRGGAFTGELFF	TGTGCCAGCGACAGGAGGGGGGGCGCTTTCACCGGGGAGCTGTTTTTT
17	TRBV5-1	-	TRBJ2-1	TRBD2	CASSPEWGTSGRAEQFF	TGCGCCAGCAGCCCGGAATGGGGGACTAGCGGGAGGGCCGAGCAGTTCTTC
13	TRBV7-2	-	TRBJ2-7	-	CASSFRDSYEQYF	TGTGCCAGCAGCTTCCGGGACTCCTACGAGCAGTACTTC